The 22 T cell receptor beta chains given below trace back to one sample, sequenced in a study of identifying expanded T cells in peripheral blood. Measured with immunoSEQ multiplex PCR; TCRdb has only the in-frame clones, and not every one. The profile shows 60,000 to 70,000 clones, about 87% of them singletons. The sequenced material came from blood. These receptor sequences come from a person aged 18 to 75 in good health.

The rearrangement uses TRBV27 and TRBJ2-7, with 16 bases aligning to TRBD2. The V and J ends lost 6 bases and 6 bases, in that order; junction bases with no gene match: 5. Germline CDR1 is MNHEY and CDR2 is SMNVEV (reference sequence). The CDR3 is 15 amino acids. The CDR3 spells CASSPGTSGRGEQYF. In nucleotides, the CDR3 is TGTGCCAGCAGCCCTGGGACTAGCGGGAGGGGCGAGCAGTACTTC.

The DNA of the CDR3 is TGCGCCAGCAACCTAGCGGGAGAAAGGGGGCACAATGAGCAGTTCTTC. Amino acids: CASNLAGERGHNEQFF. This chain uses TRBV4-1 with TRBJ2-1; 10 nucleotides match TRBD2. The CDR3 extends over 16 amino acids. Germline V lookup: CDR1 MGHRA, CDR2 YSYEKL. With V trimmed by 7 bases and J by 5 bases, 11 bases remained unmatched.

This clone turned up a few times. The gene calls are TRBV19 and TRBJ1-1; tentative D call: TRBD1 (6 bases). The V end lost 4 bases, the J end lost 7 bases, and 13 bases lay between the germline ends. The germline gives CDR1 LNHDA, CDR2 SQIVND (reference sequence). The CDR3 spans 13 residues. The CDR3 loop reads CASSTRQEVEAFF. As DNA, the CDR3 is TGTGCCAGTAGTACCCGACAGGAAGTTGAAGCTTTCTTT.

CDR3 coding DNA: TGTGCCAGCAACCGAGGCAGCAAGGGGGATGGCTACACCTTC. Translation: CASNRGSKGDGYTF. The gene calls are TRBV28 and TRBJ1-2; a possible D gene is TRBD1 (6 bases). Trimming took 7 bases from V and 6 from J, leaving 18 bases between them. The CDR3 is 14 amino acids. Germline CDR1 is MDHEN and CDR2 is SYDVKM.

The rearrangement uses TRBV7-9 and TRBJ1-1; D is possibly TRBD1 (5 bases). Germline V lookup: CDR1 SEHNR, CDR2 FQNEAQ (reference sequence). Trimming pared 5 bases from V and 0 bases from J, leaving 16 bases between. The CDR3 length is 16 residues. The CDR3 DNA reads TGTGCCAGCAGCCTAAAAGGAGGCAGGGTGAACACTGAAGCTTTCTTT. It encodes CASSLKGGRVNTEAFF.

The gene calls are TRBV5-5 and TRBJ2-7; D is perhaps TRBD1 (5 bases). Germline V gene data show CDR1 as SGHKS and CDR2 as YYEKEE (reference sequence). The CDR3 is 15 amino acids. V lost 4 bases, J lost 0 bases, and 14 bases lay in between. The CDR3 protein is CASSTNDRLSYEQYF. The CDR3 nucleotides are TGTGCCAGCAGCACCAACGACAGACTCTCCTACGAGCAGTACTTC.

The genes are TRBV6-1 and TRBJ2-1; 7 nucleotides align to TRBD1. CDR1 MNHNS and CDR2 SASEGT come from the germline V gene. The V gene end was trimmed by 7 bases and the J gene end by 13 bases; junction bases not matched to a gene: 10. This CDR3 region has 12 residues. CDR3 residues: CASTGTESYQFF. Written as DNA, the CDR3 is TGTGCCAGCACCGGGACAGAGTCTTATCAGTTCTTC.

The V call is TRBV18, the J call TRBJ1-4; no clear D. The CDR3 totals 14 residues. V lost 2 bases to trimming and J lost 2 bases, with 6 bases between them. The germline CDR1 and CDR2 sequences are KGHSH and LQKENI. CDR3 loop: CASSPSTTNEKLFF. CDR3 nucleotides: TGTGCCAGCTCACCATCTACGACTAATGAAAAACTGTTTTTT.

The chain is built from TRBV6-4 and TRBJ2-2; the D gene is possibly TRBD1 (6 bases). The germline V gene has CDR1 MRHNA and CDR2 SNTAGT. CDR3 length equals 14 residues. V dropped 3 bases and J dropped 3 bases, with 8 bases sitting between them. The chain's CDR3 is CASSEAGDTGELFF. CDR3 in DNA: TGTGCCAGCAGTGAGGCAGGGGACACCGGGGAGCTGTTTTTT.

The rearrangement joins TRBV7-8 to TRBJ2-1; D is possibly TRBD2 (6 bases). CDR1 and CDR2 (germline): SGHVS, FQNEAQ. This CDR3 contains 17 residues. V gave up 2 bases and J gave up 0 bases, with 14 bases separating them. CDR3: CASSLFRRGSSYNEQFF. The CDR3 region has the DNA TGTGCCAGCAGCTTATTTCGGCGGGGAAGCTCCTACAATGAGCAGTTCTTC.

This clone was counted a single time. J is TRBJ1-2 and V is TRBV27, with D tentatively TRBD1 (5 bases). Germline V CDR1 and CDR2: MNHEY, SMNVEV (reference sequence). V was clipped by 2 bases and J by 2 bases, with 15 bases between them. There are 16 residues in the CDR3. The DNA of the CDR3 is TGTGCCAGCAGTTTAAGCCCCCACAGGAGAAACTATGGCTACACCTTC. This gives the protein CASSLSPHRRNYGYTF.

This chain links TRBV7-8 with TRBJ2-7; D is perhaps TRBD1 (6 bases). CDR1 SGHVS and CDR2 FQNEAQ come from the germline V gene. CDR3 size: 13 residues. Trimming pared 6 bases from V and 1 base from J, leaving 10 bases between. CDR3 residues: CASRATGSYEQYF. DNA for the CDR3: TGTGCCAGCAGGGCGACAGGTTCCTACGAGCAGTACTTC. Looking up the rest from reference TRBV7-8 and TRBJ2-7 gives the full variable domain: GAGVSQSPRYKVAKRGQDVALRCDPISGHVSLFWYQQALGQGPEFLTYFQNEAQLDKSGLPSDRFFAERPEGSVSTLKIQRTQQEDSAVYLCASRATGSYEQYFGPGTRLTVT.

This rearrangement joins TRBV5-6 to TRBJ2-1; D gene uncertain. The germline V and J ends were trimmed by 0 bases and 4 bases, with 5 bases remaining between them. The CDR3 loop spans 13 amino acids. Germline V CDR1 and CDR2: SGHDT, YYEEEE. CDR3 DNA sequence: TGTGCCAGCAGCTTGGGAGGATACAATGAGCAGTTCTTC. Translating gives CASSLGGYNEQFF.

The rearrangement uses TRBV6-5 and TRBJ2-6; unclear D gene. V lost 6 bases and J lost 4, with 1 base in between. This CDR3 is 11 amino acids long. The V gene's germline CDR1 is MNHEY and CDR2 SVGAGI. The DNA for the CDR3 is TGTGCCAGCAGCGGGGCCAACGTCCTGACTTTC. Translated, it gives CASSGANVLTF.

V and J are TRBV5-4 and TRBJ2-5; 8 bases align to TRBD2. Germline-derived CDR1 and CDR2 are SGHNT and YYREEE (reference sequence). V lost 0 bases and J lost 4; bases outside the gene matches: 8. The CDR3 has 16 residues. The CDR3 DNA is TGTGCCAGCAGCTTGGCGGGCCTAGCGGGCGGAGAGACCCAGTACTTC. Its translation: CASSLAGLAGGETQYF.

This clone was seen more than once but under ten times. The chain links TRBV6-1 to TRBJ1-6; TRBD1 matches at 9 bases. Germline V gene lookup returns CDR1 MNHNS and CDR2 SASEGT. V lost 3 bases to trimming and J lost 7 bases; unmatched junction nucleotides: 7. The length of the CDR3 is 16 residues. The CDR3 reads CASSDFSGTGNSPLHF. The CDR3 DNA reads as TGTGCCAGCAGTGACTTCTCCGGGACAGGGAATTCACCCCTCCACTTT.

CDR3 residues: CAWSEGLEAQPQHF. The CDR3 bases are TGTGCCTGGAGTGAGGGTCTCGAGGCTCAGCCCCAGCATTTT. The chain couples TRBV30 to TRBJ1-5, with D hard to call. The CDR3 is made up of 14 amino acids. V lost 1 base to trimming and J lost 6 bases, with 13 bases between them. Per germline, CDR1 GTSNPN and CDR2 SVGIG (reference sequence).

V is TRBV6-1 and J is TRBJ2-7; D ambiguous. V was cut by 1 base and J by 5 bases, with 9 bases left in between. The CDR3 runs to 13 residues. Germline-derived CDR1 and CDR2 are MNHNS and SASEGT. As DNA, the CDR3 is TGTGCCAGCAGTGAAGATTTAAGGAACGAGCAGTACTTC. This translates into CASSEDLRNEQYF.

V and J are TRBV5-1 and TRBJ2-3; the D gene is possibly TRBD1 (6 bases). Germline V gene lookup returns CDR1 SGHRS and CDR2 YFSETQ. The CDR3 runs 13 residues. V lost 5 bases to trimming and J lost 1 base, with 8 bases between them. The CDR3 bases are TGCGCCAGCAGTCCAGGGGGCACAGATACGCAGTATTTT. Amino acids: CASSPGGTDTQYF.

The chain recombines TRBV7-2 with TRBJ2-3, with D perhaps TRBD2 (5 bases). CDR3 size: 12 residues. Trimming stripped 6 bases from V and 4 bases from J, with 8 bases between. Germline V gene sequence: CDR1 SGHTA, CDR2 FQGNSA. The CDR3 coding sequence is TGTGCCAGCAGACCACTAGCAGATACGCAGTATTTT. Its protein is CASRPLADTQYF.

The rearrangement links TRBV6-6 to TRBJ2-5; D possibly corresponds to TRBD1 (6 bases). Trimming removed 8 bases from V and 4 bases from J, with 14 bases in between. This CDR3 region has 13 residues. The germline CDR1 and CDR2 sequences are MNHNY and SVGAGI (reference sequence). This CDR3 is CASGFRGGETQYF. The CDR3 nucleotides are TGTGCCAGCGGATTCAGGGGTGGAGAGACCCAGTACTTC.

The chain recombines TRBV28 with TRBJ2-7; D is unclear. This CDR3 has 11 amino acids. Trimming took 6 bases from V and 5 from J, leaving 8 bases between them. CDR1 and CDR2 from the germline V gene are MDHEN and SYDVKM. CDR3 coding DNA: TGTGCCAGCAGCGAACGACACGAGCAGTACTTC. Its protein product is CASSERHEQYF.